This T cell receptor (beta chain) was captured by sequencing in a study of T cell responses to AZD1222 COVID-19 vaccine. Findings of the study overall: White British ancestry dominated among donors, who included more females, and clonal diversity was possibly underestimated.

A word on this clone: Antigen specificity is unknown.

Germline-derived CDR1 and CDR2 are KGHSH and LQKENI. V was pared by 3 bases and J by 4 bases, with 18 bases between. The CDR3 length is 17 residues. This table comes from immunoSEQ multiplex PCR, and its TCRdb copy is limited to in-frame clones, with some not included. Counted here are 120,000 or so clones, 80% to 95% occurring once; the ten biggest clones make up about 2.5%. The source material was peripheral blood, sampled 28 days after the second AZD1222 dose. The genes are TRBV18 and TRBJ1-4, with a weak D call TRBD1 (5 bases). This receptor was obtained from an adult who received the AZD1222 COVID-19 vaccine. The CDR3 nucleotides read TGTGCCAGCTCACCCGCCTCGCCCGGGGCAGGTAATGAAAAACTGTTTTTT. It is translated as CASSPASPGAGNEKLFF.